The sequence of this T cell receptor (beta chain) was determined in a study of CD8 T cells in ankylosing spondylitis. With molecular barcodes, quantitative 5'-RACE was used to make the TCR beta libraries. TCRdb called the 5' RACE reads again in MiXCR, with one record for every CDR3 protein. The sample contains about 340,000 distinct CDR3 sequences, roughly 14% of which appear only once. The CDR3 spans 13 residues. From germline, CDR1 is SGHRS and CDR2 YFSETQ. The V gene lost 2 bases and the J gene lost 5 bases, with 11 bases spanning the gap. This clonotype has a handful of counts. The TCR was taken from a male donor with ankylosing spondylitis or in good health (not recorded which). Material for sequencing was blood, either unsorted or a sorted T cell fraction (not recorded which). The chain uses TRBV5-1 and TRBJ2-7, with D perhaps TRBD1 (6 bases). CDR3 loop: CASSFQGSDEQYF. CDR3 nucleotide sequence: TGCGCCAGCAGCTTTCAGGGGAGCGACGAGCAGTACTTC.